These 14 T cell receptor beta chains originate from one sample sequenced in a study of T cell responses to AZD1222 COVID-19 vaccine. Sequencing was performed with immunoSEQ multiplex PCR; in TCRdb, only in-frame clones are kept and a portion is missing. The table records 130,000 to 150,000 clones, 91% of them present only once. Sample: peripheral blood, taken on day 0 of AZD1222 vaccination. The receptor set was obtained from an adult in good health.

This chain uses TRBV28 with TRBJ1-2; possibly TRBD1 for D (6 bases). The length of the CDR3 is 14 residues. Germline V CDR1 and CDR2: MDHEN, SYDVKM. V gave up 10 bases and J gave up 3 bases, with 18 bases separating them. The CDR3 coding sequence is TGTGCCACCCTAATACACAGGGCGGACTATGGCTACACCTTC. Translated: CATLIHRADYGYTF.

This clone was detected once. The rearrangement links TRBV5-1 to TRBJ2-7; 14 bases align to TRBD2. Germline V lookup: CDR1 SGHRS, CDR2 YFSETQ. Unmatched junction bases numbered 3, after V lost 3 bases and J lost 7 bases. The CDR3 has 14 residues. CDR3 loop: CASSSGLAGVEQYF. CDR3 DNA: TGCGCCAGCAGCTCGGGACTAGCGGGAGTGGAGCAGTACTTC.

The chain has TRBV15 and TRBJ2-1; D remains ambiguous. The CDR3 is 16 residues long. The germline V gene encodes CDR1 LNHNV and CDR2 YYDKDF (reference sequence). V lost 0 bases to trimming and J lost 9 bases, with 18 bases between them. The CDR3 bases are TGTGCCACCAGCAGAGACCTCTTTCGGAGAATCAGTGAGCAGTTCTTC. Its translation: CATSRDLFRRISEQFF.

This chain joins TRBV6-2 or TRBV6-3 and TRBJ1-1; D unclear. Germline CDR1 is MNHEY and CDR2 is SVGEGT. The length of the CDR3 is 14 residues. V lost 5 bases to trimming and J lost 1 base, with 11 bases between them. The DNA of the CDR3 is TGTGCCAGCAGTACCTCTCCAGGGAACACTGAAGCTTTCTTT. Translation gives CASSTSPGNTEAFF.

The V and J genes are TRBV24-1 and TRBJ2-7; a possible D gene is TRBD2 (6 bases). Germline loops: CDR1 KGHDR, CDR2 SFDVKD. The CDR3 is made up of 17 amino acids. The V end was cut by 0 bases, the J end by 2 bases, with 16 bases between. CDR3 in amino acids: CATSDLQYRGIPYEQYF. The DNA for the CDR3 is TGTGCCACCAGTGATTTGCAATACCGCGGGATACCCTACGAGCAGTACTTC.

The genes are TRBV13 and TRBJ1-1; no reliable D call. Trimming pared 6 bases from V and 0 bases from J, leaving 8 bases between. CDR3 length equals 13 residues. From germline, CDR1 is PRHDT and CDR2 FYEKMQ (reference sequence). For the CDR3, the DNA is TGTGCCAGCAGTCTCACATTGAACACTGAAGCTTTCTTT. Translation gives CASSLTLNTEAFF. Using reference TRBV13 and TRBJ1-1 for the parts outside the CDR3, the full variable domain is AAGVIQSPRHLIKEKRETATLKCYPIPRHDTVYWYQQGPGQDPQFLISFYEKMQSDKGSIPDRFSAQQFSDYHSELNMSSLELGDSALYFCASSLTLNTEAFFGQGTRLTVV.

The chain links TRBV9 to TRBJ2-7; D remains unclear. CDR3 length equals 12 residues. The ends were cut back, 4 bases at V and 7 bases at J, with 12 bases in the middle. The germline V gene encodes CDR1 SGDLS and CDR2 YYNGEE. CDR3: CASSHPRLEQYF. In nucleotides, the CDR3 is TGTGCCAGCAGCCACCCCCGTCTGGAGCAGTACTTC.

The chain's CDR3 is CASSLRGASYEQYF. In DNA, the CDR3 is TGTGCCAGCAGTTTGAGGGGCGCCTCCTACGAGCAGTACTTC. The chain links TRBV27 to TRBJ2-7, with D perhaps being TRBD1 or TRBD2 (5 bases each). The V gene lost 3 bases and the J gene lost 0 bases, with 9 bases spanning the gap. From germline, CDR1 is MNHEY and CDR2 SMNVEV (reference sequence). This CDR3 spans 14 amino acids.

This chain joins TRBV19 and TRBJ1-2; 7 bases align to TRBD1. CDR1 is LNHDA and CDR2 is SQIVND in the germline V gene (reference sequence). V gave up 5 bases and J gave up 6 bases; unmatched junction bases: 6. The CDR3 length is 13 residues. The CDR3 loop is CASSLGQFNGYTF. CDR3 sequence (DNA): TGTGCCAGTAGTTTGGGACAGTTTAATGGCTACACCTTC.

DNA for the CDR3: TGTGCCAGTAGTATGGGGTCCAGGGGGCCCTATGGCTACACCTTC. Its protein is CASSMGSRGPYGYTF. The V gene is TRBV19, the J gene TRBJ1-2, with 8 positions matching TRBD1. The CDR3 consists of 15 residues. CDR1 is LNHDA, CDR2 SQIVND, per germline (reference sequence). The junction had 7 bases not matched to a gene; V was cut back by 3 bases and J by 4 bases.

V usage is TRBV7-6 and J usage is TRBJ2-5; D is undetermined. The germline V and J ends were trimmed by 1 base and 5 bases, with 11 bases remaining between them. Germline lookup yields CDR1 SGHVS and CDR2 FNYEAQ. The CDR3 covers 14 residues. The CDR3 loop is CASSLGTARETQYF. In nucleotides, the CDR3 is TGTGCCAGCAGCTTAGGGACGGCCAGGGAGACCCAGTACTTC.

The chain uses TRBV28 and TRBJ2-3, with 8 bases matching TRBD1. J was trimmed by 2 bases and V by 3 bases; bases with no gene match: 7. CDR1 is MDHEN and CDR2 is SYDVKM in the germline V gene. CDR3 length equals 16 residues. As DNA, the CDR3 is TGTGCCAGCAGTTTTCCCCCAGGGGGCTACACAGATACGCAGTATTTT. It yields the protein CASSFPPGGYTDTQYF. The full variable domain, completed using reference TRBV28 and TRBJ2-3, is DVKVTQSSRYLVKRTGEKVFLECVQDMDHENMFWYRQDPGLGLRLIYFSYDVKMKEKGDIPEGYSVSREKKERFSLILESASTNQTSMYLCASSFPPGGYTDTQYFGPGTRLTVL.

The rearrangement joins TRBV7-6 to TRBJ1-5; no clear D. The V gene lost 5 bases and the J gene lost 0 bases, with 17 bases spanning the gap. Germline V gene lookup returns CDR1 SGHVS and CDR2 FNYEAQ. The CDR3 is made up of 17 amino acids. CDR3 sequence: CASSRRWAVISNQPQHF. The CDR3 DNA follows: TGTGCCAGCAGCCGAAGGTGGGCAGTGATTAGCAATCAGCCCCAGCATTTT.

The rearrangement uses TRBV27 and TRBJ2-3, with TRBD1 identical over 10 bases. Germline trimming cut 0 bases from V and 4 bases from J; bases unmatched to any gene: 4. Per germline, CDR1 MNHEY and CDR2 SMNVEV (reference sequence). The CDR3 runs to 16 residues. The CDR3 here is CASSLSGTGEPDTQYF. In DNA form, the CDR3 reads TGTGCCAGCAGTTTATCAGGGACAGGGGAGCCAGATACGCAGTATTTT.